A selection of T cell receptor beta chains follows, all from one sample in a study of T cell repertoires in cytomegalovirus infection. TCRdb analysed the reads with MiXCR anew, one entry per CDR3 protein. The sample has hundreds of thousands of distinct CDR3 sequences, approximately 30% seen once. These TCRs' antigens remain unknown. The sample consisted of cultured CD8+ T cells from PBMCs, taken from culture after CMV antigen stimulation. These receptors came from a human donor in good health (CMV status not recorded). Some clones in this sample may be carry-over from other donors' samples. The CDR3 runs from the conserved cysteine through the conserved F or W. A D gene is named only where the DNA matches it firmly. For some rows the clone size is stated as once, few or many, or as a class when expanded; others skip it.

j_call d_call clone_size v_call cdr3_nt cdr3_aa
TRBJ2-2 NA NA TRBV4-1 TGCGCCAGCAGCCACAAGACAGGCATAACTGGGGAGCTGTTTTTT CASSHKTGITGELFF
TRBJ1-2 TRBD1 few TRBV13 TGTGCCAGCAGCTCGGCCGGGACAGGGGGCTTTCTCTATGGCTACACCTTC CASSSAGTGGFLYGYTF
TRBJ1-5 NA NA TRBV12-3/TRBV12-4 TGTGCCAGCAGTTTAGGACAGGTCGGAGGGGGCAATCAGCCCCAGCATTTT CASSLGQVGGGNQPQHF
TRBJ1-6 NA few TRBV6-6 TGTGCCAGCAGCACCGGCTCCTATAATTCACCCCTCCACTTT CASSTGSYNSPLHF
TRBJ1-2 TRBD1 few TRBV27 TGTGCCAGCTTCGAGGGGGCGCGTGGCTACACCTTC CASFEGARGYTF
TRBJ1-6 NA NA TRBV6-5 TGTGCCAGCAGTTACTCGCCAGGGGACGATTCACCCCTCCACTTT CASSYSPGDDSPLHF
TRBJ2-3 TRBD2 few TRBV7-4 TGTGCCAGCGGACTAGCGGGGGCCATTAGCACAGATACGCAGTATTTT CASGLAGAISTDTQYF
TRBJ2-1 TRBD2 NA TRBV10-3 TGTGCCATCAGGGGGACTAGCGGGGATTACAATGAGCAGTTCTTC CAIRGTSGDYNEQFF
TRBJ2-2 TRBD1 NA TRBV7-9 TGTGCCAGCAGCCTCGGACAGGGGGCGATCACTGGGGAGCTGTTTTTT CASSLGQGAITGELFF
TRBJ2-5 NA NA TRBV27 TGTGCCAGCAGTCCCCGCCGACGGGAACCTAAAGAGACCCAGTACTTC CASSPRRREPKETQYF
TRBJ2-3 TRBD2 NA TRBV7-8 TGTGCCAACAGCTTATTGGTGCGGGGGAGCACAGATACGCAGTATTTT CANSLLVRGSTDTQYF
TRBJ2-3 TRBD1 NA TRBV20-1 TGCAGTGCTGATTGGGACAGCACTAGCACAGATACGCAGTATTTT CSADWDSTSTDTQYF
TRBJ2-5 TRBD1 many TRBV6-5 TGTGCCAGCAGTTACGGGACAGGGAGGAGGGAGACCCAGTACTTC CASSYGTGRRETQYF
TRBJ2-3 NA few TRBV9 TGTGCCAGCCCCAGGGGGGGGGGCCCCACAGATACGCAGTATTTT CASPRGGGPTDTQYF
TRBJ2-7 NA NA TRBV7-8 TGTGCCAGCAGCTTCGGGACGGCAGAGCAGTACTTC CASSFGTAEQYF
TRBJ1-5 NA few TRBV27 TGTGCCAGCAGTAACTTGGCGGTCAATCAGCCCCAGCATTTT CASSNLAVNQPQHF
TRBJ2-1 TRBD2 few TRBV6-5 TGTGCCAGCAGACTTAGCGGGGGTGTTTACAATGAGCAGTTCTTC CASRLSGGVYNEQFF
TRBJ1-2 NA NA TRBV6-8 TGTGTCAGCAGTGAGATAGAGGGTTCGTACAGCTATGGCTACACCTTC CVSSEIEGSYSYGYTF
TRBJ1-3 TRBD1 NA TRBV5-6 TGTGCCAGCAGCTTGGACAGGGGAGCTGGAAACACCATATATTTT CASSLDRGAGNTIYF
TRBJ2-5 TRBD2 few TRBV6-1 TGTGCCAGCAGGGGACTAGCGGGGGATGAAACCGCCCCCAAAGAGACCCAGTACTTC CASRGLAGDETAPKETQYF
TRBJ2-2 NA NA TRBV19 TGTGCCAGTAGTATGGGCAGTCGAACCGGGGAGCTGTTTTTT CASSMGSRTGELFF
TRBJ2-7 TRBD2 NA TRBV6-5 TGTGCCAGCAGTTACACCACCGGGACGGGAGGCGAGCAGTACTTC CASSYTTGTGGEQYF
TRBJ2-7 TRBD2 NA TRBV7-2 TGTGCCAGCAGCCAAACTAGCGGGGGGCCCCGCGAGCAGTACTTC CASSQTSGGPREQYF
TRBJ1-1 TRBD1 NA TRBV28 TGTGCCAGCAGTCCGGGACAGGCCATGAACACTGAAGCTTTCTTT CASSPGQAMNTEAFF
TRBJ1-1 NA few TRBV6-1 TGTGCCAGCAGTGATTCTCCAGGGAATCGGGGAGCTTTCTTT CASSDSPGNRGAFF
TRBJ2-5 NA few TRBV19 TGTGCCAGTAGTATAGTCCTGGACTCCCAAGAGACCCAGTACTTC CASSIVLDSQETQYF
TRBJ2-1 TRBD1 many TRBV7-8 TGTGCCAGCAGAGAAAACAGGGGCTGGTCCTACAATGAGCAGTTCTTC CASRENRGWSYNEQFF
TRBJ2-1 TRBD2 many TRBV7-2 TGTGCCAGCAGCCCCCTGGGACTAGCGCGCTCCTACAATGAGCAGTTCTTC CASSPLGLARSYNEQFF
TRBJ2-2 NA NA TRBV5-4 TGTGCCAGCAGCGAGCCCAGGAGCGGTCCTAACACCGGGGAGCTGTTTTTT CASSEPRSGPNTGELFF
TRBJ2-7 NA few TRBV5-4 TGTGCCAGCAGCCTGCTAATCGATAAGACGGAGCAGTACTTC CASSLLIDKTEQYF
TRBJ1-1 NA NA TRBV2 TGTGCCAGCAGTGGCAGGGCCGCTTTCTTT CASSGRAAFF